A few counts support the clone carrying this T cell receptor (beta chain). What it binds is not known. The data were obtained in a study of post-analysis software for immune sequencing data. Presence of unique molecular identifiers characterized the TCR beta cDNA libraries. The authors obtained roughly 500,000 cDNA molecules from about 0.94 to 9.7 million T cells. Each CDR3 protein is one row after TCRdb ran MiXCR on the PCR reads. The sample consists of roughly 540,000 distinct CDR3 sequences, 30% to 40% of them appearing once. General study findings and limits: Samples made in the same batch grouped tightly together by F measure. Included in a set of several TRBV segments more frequent in patients than controls were TRBV5-6, TRBV5-1 and TRBV20-1. Diversity measured as normalized Chao1 was significantly lower in multiple sclerosis patients than in controls.

The length of the CDR3 is 16 residues. J gave up 5 bases and V 5 bases, and 10 bases lay outside the gene matches. Germline CDR1 and CDR2: SGHTA and FQGNSA. The sample was blood. The chain links TRBV7-2 to TRBJ2-1, with 9 bases matching TRBD2. The receptor was isolated from a girl younger than 18 with multiple sclerosis. The CDR3 bases are TGTGCCAGCAGCGACCCCGGGACTAGCCTACACAATGAGCAGTTCTTC. It encodes CASSDPGTSLHNEQFF.